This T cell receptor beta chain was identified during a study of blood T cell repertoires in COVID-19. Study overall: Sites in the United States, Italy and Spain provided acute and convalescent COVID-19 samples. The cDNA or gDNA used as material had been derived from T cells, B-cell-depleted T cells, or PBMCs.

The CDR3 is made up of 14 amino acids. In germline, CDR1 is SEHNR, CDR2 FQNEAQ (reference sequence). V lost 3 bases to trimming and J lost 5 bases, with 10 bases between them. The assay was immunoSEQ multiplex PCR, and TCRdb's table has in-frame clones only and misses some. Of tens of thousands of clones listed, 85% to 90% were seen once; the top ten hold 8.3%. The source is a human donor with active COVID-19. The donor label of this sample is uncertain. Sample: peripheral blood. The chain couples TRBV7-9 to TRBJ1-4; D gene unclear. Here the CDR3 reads CASSFFQSNEKLFF. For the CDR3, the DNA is TGTGCCAGCAGCTTTTTTCAGTCGAATGAAAAACTGTTTTTT.